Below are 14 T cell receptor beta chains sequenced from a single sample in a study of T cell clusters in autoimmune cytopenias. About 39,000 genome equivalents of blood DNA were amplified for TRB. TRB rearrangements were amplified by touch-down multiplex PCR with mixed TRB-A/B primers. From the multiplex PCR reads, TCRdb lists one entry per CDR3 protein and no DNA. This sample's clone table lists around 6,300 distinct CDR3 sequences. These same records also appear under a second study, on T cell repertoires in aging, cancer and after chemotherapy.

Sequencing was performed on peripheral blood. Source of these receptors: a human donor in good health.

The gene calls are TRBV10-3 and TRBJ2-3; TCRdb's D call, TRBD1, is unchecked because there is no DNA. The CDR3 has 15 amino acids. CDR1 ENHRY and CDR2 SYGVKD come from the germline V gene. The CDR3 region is CAISARTGGADTQYF.

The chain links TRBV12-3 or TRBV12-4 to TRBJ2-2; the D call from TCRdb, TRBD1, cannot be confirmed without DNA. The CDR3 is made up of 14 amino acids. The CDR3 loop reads CASRSGPKAGELFF.

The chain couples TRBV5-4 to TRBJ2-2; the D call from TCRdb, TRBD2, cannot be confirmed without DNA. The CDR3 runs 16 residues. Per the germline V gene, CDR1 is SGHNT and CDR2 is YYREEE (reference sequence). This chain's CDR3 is CASSYLAGGNTGELFF.

The chain's CDR3 is CASSPGTKGGYTF. V and J are TRBV6-6 and TRBJ1-2; TCRdb's assignment of TRBD1 cannot be checked, as there is no DNA. The CDR3 spans 13 residues. CDR1 MNHNY and CDR2 SVGAGI come from the germline V gene (reference sequence).

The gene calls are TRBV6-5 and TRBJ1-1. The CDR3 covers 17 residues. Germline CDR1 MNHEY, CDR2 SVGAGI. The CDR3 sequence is CASRRDLFARVNTEAFF.

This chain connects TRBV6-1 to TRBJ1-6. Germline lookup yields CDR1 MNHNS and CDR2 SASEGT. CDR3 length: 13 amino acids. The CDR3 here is CANSDRQGLSLHF.

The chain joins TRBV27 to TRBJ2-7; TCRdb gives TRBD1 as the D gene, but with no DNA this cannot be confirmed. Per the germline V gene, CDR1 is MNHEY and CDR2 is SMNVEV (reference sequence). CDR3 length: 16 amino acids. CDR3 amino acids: CASRFRGSGSSYEQYF.

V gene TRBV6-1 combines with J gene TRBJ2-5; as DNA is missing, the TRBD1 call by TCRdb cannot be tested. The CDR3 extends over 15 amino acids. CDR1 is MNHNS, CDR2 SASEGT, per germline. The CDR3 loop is CASSNEQGAWETQYF.

The CDR3 loop reads CSARDPRADEQFF. This chain connects TRBV20-1 to TRBJ2-1; with no DNA, the TCRdb D assignment of TRBD2 cannot be verified. The CDR3 has 13 residues. Germline CDR1 is DFQATT and CDR2 is SNEGSKA (reference sequence).

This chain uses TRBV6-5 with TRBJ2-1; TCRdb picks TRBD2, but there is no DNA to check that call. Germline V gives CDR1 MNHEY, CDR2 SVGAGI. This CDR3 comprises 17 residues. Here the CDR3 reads CASRSPPGLAGAREQFF.

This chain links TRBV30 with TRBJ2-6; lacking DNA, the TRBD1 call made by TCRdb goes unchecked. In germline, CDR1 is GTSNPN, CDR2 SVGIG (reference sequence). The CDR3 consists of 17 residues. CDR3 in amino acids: CALRQGLLLSGANVLTF. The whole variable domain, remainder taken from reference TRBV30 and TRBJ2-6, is SQTIHQWPATLVQPVGSPLSLECTVEGTSNPNLYWYRQAAGRGLQLLFYSVGIGQISSEVPQNLSASRPQDRQFILSSKKLLLSDSGFYLCALRQGLLLSGANVLTFGAGSRLTVL.

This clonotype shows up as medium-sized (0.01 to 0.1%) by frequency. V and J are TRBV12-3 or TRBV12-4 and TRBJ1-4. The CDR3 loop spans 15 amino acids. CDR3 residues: CASSFSAPADEKLFF.

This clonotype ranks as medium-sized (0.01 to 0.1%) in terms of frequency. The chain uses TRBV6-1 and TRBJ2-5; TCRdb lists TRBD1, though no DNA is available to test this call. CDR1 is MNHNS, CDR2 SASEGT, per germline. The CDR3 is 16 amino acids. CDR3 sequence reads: CASSYARGTGGETQYF.

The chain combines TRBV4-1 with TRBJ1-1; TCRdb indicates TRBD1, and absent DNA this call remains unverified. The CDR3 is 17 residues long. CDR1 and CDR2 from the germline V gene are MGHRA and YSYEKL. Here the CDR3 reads CASRPRNRGYDNTEAFF.